This T cell receptor beta chain was retrieved from a study of T-cell reconstitution after alpha-beta-depleted transplantation in children. Trimming pared 5 bases from V and 4 bases from J, leaving 8 bases between. The length of the CDR3 is 13 residues. Germline lookup yields CDR1 SGHNT and CDR2 YENEEA. During its preparation, the TCRbeta library received unique molecular identifiers. Via MiXCR, TCRdb re-called the PCR reads, giving one row per CDR3 protein. The sample shows roughly 200,000 distinct CDR3 sequences, approximately 10% of them seen only once. In its sample, this clonotype was seen many times.

The sequencing here drew on PBMCs from the stem cell graft donor, taken from the stem cell graft. The gene calls are TRBV11-3 and TRBJ2-2; D possibly corresponds to TRBD1 (5 bases). The source of this sequence is a human donor who donated a stem cell graft to a child with acute lymphoblastic leukemia. CDR3 amino acids: CASSGRVTGELFF. Here the CDR3 DNA reads TGTGCCAGCAGCGGCAGGGTCACCGGGGAGCTGTTTTTT.